The present TCR beta chain was sequenced within a study of control samples from healthy donors and cancer patients. V lost 3 bases to trimming and J lost 2 bases, with 10 bases between them. The CDR3 loop spans 14 amino acids. Germline CDR1 KGHSH, CDR2 LQKENI. Sequencing used immunoSEQ multiplex PCR; TCRdb keeps in-frame clones, though not all of them. The sample shows approximately 59,000 clones, about 87% of them seen only once. This receptor was obtained from a woman aged 60-75 years with lung cancer. Source material: PBMCs. The chain links TRBV18 to TRBJ1-2; possibly TRBD1 for D (5 bases). CDR3 DNA: TGTGCCAGCTCACCTAGCTGGGACAACTATGGCTACACCTTC. The encoded protein is CASSPSWDNYGYTF.